This TCR beta chain comes out of a study of T-cell memory formation after mild COVID-19. Per the germline V gene, CDR1 is LGHNA and CDR2 is YSLEER. This CDR3 comprises 15 residues. V gave up 4 bases and J gave up 0 bases, with 7 bases separating them. TCRdb used MiXCR to reprocess the 5' RACE reads, holding one entry per CDR3 protein. The sample lists roughly 130,000 distinct CDR3 sequences, about 6% occurring once. The chain couples TRBV4-3 to TRBJ1-6; D unclear. The sequenced sample consisted of PBMCs or a T cell subset sorted from them (not recorded which). This TCR was recovered from an adult woman who had mild COVID-19 (a few samples of this study predate the infection). Cell type and time point are not known. CDR3 bases: TGCGCCAGCAGCCCAAGGAGCTCCTATAATTCACCCCTCCACTTT. Amino acids: CASSPRSSYNSPLHF.